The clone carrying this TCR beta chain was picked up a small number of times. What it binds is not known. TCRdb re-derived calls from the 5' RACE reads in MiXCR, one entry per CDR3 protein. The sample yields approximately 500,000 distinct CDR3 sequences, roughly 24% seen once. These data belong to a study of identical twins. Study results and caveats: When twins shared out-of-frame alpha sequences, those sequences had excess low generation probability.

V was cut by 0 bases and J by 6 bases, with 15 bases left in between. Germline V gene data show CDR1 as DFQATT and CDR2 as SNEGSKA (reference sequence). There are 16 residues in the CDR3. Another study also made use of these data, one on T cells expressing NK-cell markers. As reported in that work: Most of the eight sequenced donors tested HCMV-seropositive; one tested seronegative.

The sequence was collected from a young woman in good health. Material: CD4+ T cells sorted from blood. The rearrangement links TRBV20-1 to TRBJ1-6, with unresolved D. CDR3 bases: TGCAGTGCTAGAGAGGACCGTCTTACCCCTAATTCACCCCTCCACTTT. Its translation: CSAREDRLTPNSPLHF.